One T cell receptor (beta chain) is described in this entry. This sample is part of a study of CD8+ T cells in alopecia areata. In each case, RNA was isolated and then reverse transcribed into cDNA as the sequencing template. Clones were sequenced by immunoSEQ multiplex PCR, and TCRdb holds only the in-frame ones, with some missing. The profile covers 190,000 or so clones, with 60% to 70% appearing a single time and 3% to 3.5% taken by the ten largest. CDR3 size: 15 residues. CDR1 is SQVTM and CDR2 is ANQGSEA in the germline V gene. The V and J ends lost 7 bases and 1 base respectively, with 18 bases between them. Treatment here: oral pan-JAK inhibitor, 5-10 mg twice daily.

This chain links TRBV29-1 with TRBJ2-3; maybe TRBD1 (6 bases). The sequencing used CD4+ T cells sorted from blood, collected at week 4, from a patient treated with tofacitinib. The receptor's source is a human donor with alopecia areata. DNA of the CDR3: TGCAGCGCCGAGCAGGGGACGACAGGCACAGATACGCAGTATTTT. Its protein is CSAEQGTTGTDTQYF.